This T cell receptor beta chain was captured by sequencing in a study of blood T cell repertoires in COVID-19. This table comes from immunoSEQ multiplex PCR, and its TCRdb copy is limited to in-frame clones, with some not included. The table shows 150,000 to 200,000 clones, with 81% occurring only once. Donors were grouped by their self-reported clinical history. This clone came up once. The sequencing input was PBMCs or T cells enriched from blood (not recorded which). The sequence was collected from a woman aged 40 to 50 with acute COVID-19.

The CDR3 protein is CASSPLGGLPTDTQYF. In DNA, the CDR3 is TGTGCCAGTAGTCCCCTGGGGGGGCTCCCCACAGATACGCAGTATTTT. The V call is TRBV19, the J call TRBJ2-3, with TRBD2 as a possible D gene (7 bases). V was cut by 5 bases and J by 2 bases, with 17 bases left in between. CDR3 size: 16 residues. CDR1 is LNHDA, CDR2 SQIVND, per germline (reference sequence). Variable domain in full (rest from reference TRBV19 and TRBJ2-3): DGGITQSPKYLFRKEGQNVTLSCEQNLNHDAMYWYRQDPGQGLRLIYYSQIVNDFQKGDIAEGYSVSREKKESFPLTVTSAQKNPTAFYLCASSPLGGLPTDTQYFGPGTRLTVL.